Listed below are T cell receptor beta chains from one sample, sequenced in a study of shared clonotypes between healthy human individuals. Sequenced by immunoSEQ multiplex PCR; TCRdb stores in-frame clones only, minus some. Seen here are some 2,100,000 clones, approximately 94% observed once, and the top ten hold around 0.13%. The source material was naive CD4+ T cells sorted from blood. The source of these receptors is a man younger than 30 in good health. The CDR3 runs from the conserved cysteine through the conserved F or W. Each record gives: J gene, clone size, D gene, V gene, CDR3 DNA, CDR3 protein. The D gene is left open where the match is weak. Clone size is not always given. Where it is, it says once, few, many or a class for expanded clones.

TRBJ1-1	-	-	TRBV13	TGTGCCAGCAGCTTGGGATCGGCAGGGCCTCGGAAAGCTTTCTTT	CASSLGSAGPRKAFF
TRBJ2-5	-	-	TRBV18	TGTGCCAGCTCACCTCTCTTCGGGCAAGAGACCCAGTACTTC	CASSPLFGQETQYF
TRBJ1-2	few	-	TRBV2	TGTGCCAGCAGTGGGACAGTCGGTGGCTACACCTTC	CASSGTVGGYTF
TRBJ2-1	-	-	TRBV6-1	TGTGCCAGCAATAACCGAGTGAGCTCCTACAATGAGCAGTTCTTC	CASNNRVSSYNEQFF
TRBJ1-6	-	-	TRBV7-2	TGTGCCAGCAGCTTAGCGACGAGCGTTAGCTCCTATAATTCACCCCTCCACTTT	CASSLATSVSSYNSPLHF
TRBJ1-2	-	-	TRBV18	TGTGCCAGCTCACCAATTGGGTATGGCTACACCTTC	CASSPIGYGYTF
TRBJ2-3	-	TRBD2	TRBV6-5	TGTGCCAGTACCCGGACTAGCGGGAGGCCAGATACGCAGTATTTT	CASTRTSGRPDTQYF
TRBJ1-5	once	-	TRBV6-1	TGTGCCAGCAGTGAAATAGGCAGGGCCACTCAGCCCCAGCATTTT	CASSEIGRATQPQHF
TRBJ2-3	-	-	TRBV5-4	TGTGCCAGCAGCTTCCGGGGGCTGAGCGCGCAGTATTTT	CASSFRGLSAQYF
TRBJ2-2	once	-	TRBV5-1	TGCGCCAGCCGCCAGAACGTGGACACCGGGGAGCTGTTTTTT	CASRQNVDTGELFF